The next 5 T cell receptor beta chains were all read from a single sample in a study of OX40 agonist ivuxolimab in advanced cancers. Data came from immunoSEQ multiplex PCR; TCRdb stores just in-frame clones and leaves some out. The data contain 30,000 to 35,000 clones, approximately 80% of them singletons. The material was CD4+ or CD8+ T cells sorted from blood, obtained in a trial of the OX40 agonist ivuxolimab. These receptors all stem from an adult with an advanced solid tumor such as melanoma, head and neck, liver or kidney cancer.

This clone was observed a few times. The rearrangement joins TRBV6-5 to TRBJ1-5; tentatively, D is TRBD1 (5 bases). CDR1 and CDR2 from the germline V gene are MNHEY and SVGAGI. V was trimmed by 6 bases and J by 5 bases, leaving 11 bases between them. The CDR3 loop spans 13 amino acids. CDR3 residues: CASRSGGYQPQHF. CDR3 nucleotides: TGTGCCAGCAGGTCGGGGGGATATCAGCCCCAGCATTTT.

Only a few counts were recorded for this clone. The V gene is TRBV7-2, the J gene TRBJ2-2; D is uncertain. The V and J ends lost 4 bases and 1 base respectively, with 4 bases between them. Germline assignment: CDR1 SGHTA and CDR2 FQGNSA. The CDR3 has 13 amino acids. The CDR3 here is CASSWGNTGELFF. The DNA for the CDR3 is TGTGCCAGCAGCTGGGGGAACACCGGGGAGCTGTTTTTT. Looking up the rest from reference TRBV7-2 and TRBJ2-2 gives the full variable domain: GAGVSQSPSNKVTEKGKDVELRCDPISGHTALYWYRQSLGQGLEFLIYFQGNSAPDKSGLPSDRFSAERTGGSVSTLTIQRTQQEDSAVYLCASSWGNTGELFFGEGSRLTVL.

The CDR3 region is CASSSKLGAYEQYF. CDR3 in DNA: TGTGCCAGCAGCTCCAAGTTGGGGGCCTACGAGCAGTACTTC. The rearrangement uses TRBV5-4 and TRBJ2-7; perhaps D is TRBD1 or TRBD2 (5 bases each). V was trimmed by 3 bases and J by 2 bases, leaving 12 bases between them. Germline loops: CDR1 SGHNT, CDR2 YYREEE (reference sequence). This CDR3 comprises 14 residues.

This clone has more than one count but fewer than ten. The chain joins TRBV30 to TRBJ2-3; 8 nucleotides align to TRBD2. This CDR3 is 16 amino acids long. J gave up 5 bases and V 5 bases, and 15 bases lay outside the gene matches. Germline V lookup: CDR1 GTSNPN, CDR2 SVGIG (reference sequence). CDR3 sequence: CAWGLWERGLKDTQYF. In nucleotides, the CDR3 is TGTGCCTGGGGCCTTTGGGAGCGGGGGTTGAAAGATACGCAGTATTTT.

This clone occurred a few times. Other DNA sequences in the same sample also yield this CDR3. This chain joins TRBV30 and TRBJ1-6; D is unresolved. Germline values: CDR1 GTSNPN, CDR2 SVGIG (reference sequence). The CDR3 length is 14 residues. V was pared by 4 bases and J by 9 bases, with 16 bases between. CDR3 protein: CAWKPWVGVSPLHF. Written as DNA, the CDR3 is TGTGCCTGGAAGCCCTGGGTCGGCGTTTCACCCCTCCACTTT. Full variable domain (missing parts from reference TRBV30 and TRBJ1-6): SQTIHQWPATLVQPVGSPLSLECTVEGTSNPNLYWYRQAAGRGLQLLFYSVGIGQISSEVPQNLSASRPQDRQFILSSKKLLLSDSGFYLCAWKPWVGVSPLHFGNGTRLTVT.